This T cell receptor beta chain was sequenced for a study of T cell repertoires in cytomegalovirus infection. Study overall: The authors used CMV epitopes that were HLA-C-restricted (recently identified) and HLA-B-restricted (well studied). Both CMV infection and a matching HLA type were indicated by public TCR beta signatures.

With V trimmed by 5 bases and J by 2 bases, 5 bases remained unmatched. The CDR3 totals 15 residues. Germline loops: CDR1 SGHVS, CDR2 FQNEAQ. TCRdb re-called the reads with MiXCR, one entry per CDR3 protein. The data show 200,000 or so distinct CDR3 sequences, 30% to 45% seen once. In regard to this clonotype: Antigen: not known.

The clonotype originates from a human donor in good health (CMV status not recorded). Some clones in this sample may be carry-over from other donors' samples. Sequenced material: CD8+ T cells from cultured PBMCs, taken from culture after CMV antigen stimulation. The rearrangement uses TRBV7-8 and TRBJ1-5; 8 positions match TRBD1. CDR3 DNA sequence: TGTGCCAGCAGCATCAGGGGGCTCGGCAATCAGCCCCAGCATTTT. This gives the protein CASSIRGLGNQPQHF.